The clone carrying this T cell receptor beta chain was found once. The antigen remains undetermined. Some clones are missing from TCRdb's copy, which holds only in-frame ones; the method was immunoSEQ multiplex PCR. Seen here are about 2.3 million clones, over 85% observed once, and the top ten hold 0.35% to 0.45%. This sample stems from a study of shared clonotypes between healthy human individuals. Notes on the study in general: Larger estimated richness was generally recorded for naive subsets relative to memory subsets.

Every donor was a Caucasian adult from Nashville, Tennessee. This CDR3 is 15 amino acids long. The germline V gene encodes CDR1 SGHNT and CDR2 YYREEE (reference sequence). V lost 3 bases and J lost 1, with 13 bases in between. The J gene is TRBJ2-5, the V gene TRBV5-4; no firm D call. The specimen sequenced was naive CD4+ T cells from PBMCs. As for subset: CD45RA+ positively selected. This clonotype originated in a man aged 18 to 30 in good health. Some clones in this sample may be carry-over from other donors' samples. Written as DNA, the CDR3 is TGTGCCAGCAGCTACCCCGGACGGCGCCAAGAGACCCAGTACTTC. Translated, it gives CASSYPGRRQETQYF.